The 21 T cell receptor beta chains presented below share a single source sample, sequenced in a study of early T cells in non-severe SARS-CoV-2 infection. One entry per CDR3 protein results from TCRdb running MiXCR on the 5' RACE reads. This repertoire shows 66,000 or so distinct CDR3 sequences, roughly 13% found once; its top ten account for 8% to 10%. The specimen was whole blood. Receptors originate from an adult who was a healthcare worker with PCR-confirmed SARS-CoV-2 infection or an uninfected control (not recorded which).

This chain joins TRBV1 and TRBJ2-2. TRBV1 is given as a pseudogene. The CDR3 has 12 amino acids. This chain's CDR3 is CTFRPRTGELFF. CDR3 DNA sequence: TGCACCTTTCGGCCACGCACCGGGGAGCTGTTTTTT.

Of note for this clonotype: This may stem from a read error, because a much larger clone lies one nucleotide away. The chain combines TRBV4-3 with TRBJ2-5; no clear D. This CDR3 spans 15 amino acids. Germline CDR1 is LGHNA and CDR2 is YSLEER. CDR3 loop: CASSQVVSGQEIQYF. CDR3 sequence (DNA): TGCGCCAGCAGCCAAGTAGTGTCAGGCCAAGAGATCCAGTACTTC.

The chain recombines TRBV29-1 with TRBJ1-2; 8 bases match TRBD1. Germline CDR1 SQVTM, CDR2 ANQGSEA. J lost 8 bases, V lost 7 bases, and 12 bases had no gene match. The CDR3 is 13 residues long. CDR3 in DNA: TGCAGCGATTCGGAGGACAGGGCGGGAGGCTACACCTTC. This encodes CSDSEDRAGGYTF.

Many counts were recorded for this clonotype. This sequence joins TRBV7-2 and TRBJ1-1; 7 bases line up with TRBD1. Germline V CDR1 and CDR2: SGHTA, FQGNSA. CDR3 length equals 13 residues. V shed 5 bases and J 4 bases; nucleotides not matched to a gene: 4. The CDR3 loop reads CASSNDRVTEAFF. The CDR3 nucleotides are TGTGCCAGCAGCAATGACAGGGTCACTGAAGCTTTCTTT. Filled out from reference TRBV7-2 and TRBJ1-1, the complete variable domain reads GAGVSQSPSNKVTEKGKDVELRCDPISGHTALYWYRQSLGQGLEFLIYFQGNSAPDKSGLPSDRFSAERTGGSVSTLTIQRTQQEDSAVYLCASSNDRVTEAFFGQGTRLTVV.

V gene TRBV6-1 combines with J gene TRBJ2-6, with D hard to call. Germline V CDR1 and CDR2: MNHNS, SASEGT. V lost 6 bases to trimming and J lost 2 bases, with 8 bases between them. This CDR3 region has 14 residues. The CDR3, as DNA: TGTGCCAGCAGCGCCGCACCTGGGGCCAACGTCCTGACTTTC. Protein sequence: CASSAAPGANVLTF.

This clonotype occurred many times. The CDR3 loop reads CASSLDRAKNIQYF. CDR3 DNA sequence: TGTGCCAGCAGCCTCGACAGGGCCAAAAACATTCAGTACTTC. This chain uses TRBV6-2 or TRBV6-3 with TRBJ2-4, with D possibly being TRBD1 (6 bases). The CDR3 has 14 residues. Germline V lookup: CDR1 MNHEY, CDR2 SVGEGT. Between the trimmed V and J ends, which lost 6 bases and 1 base, there was a span of 10 bases.

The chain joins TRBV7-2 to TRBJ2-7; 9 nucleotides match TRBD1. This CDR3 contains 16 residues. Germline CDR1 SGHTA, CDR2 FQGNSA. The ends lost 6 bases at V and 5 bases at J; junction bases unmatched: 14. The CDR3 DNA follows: TGTGCCAGCAGTTTTGCCCCGGGACAGGGAGGAAACGAGCAGTACTTC. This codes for CASSFAPGQGGNEQYF.

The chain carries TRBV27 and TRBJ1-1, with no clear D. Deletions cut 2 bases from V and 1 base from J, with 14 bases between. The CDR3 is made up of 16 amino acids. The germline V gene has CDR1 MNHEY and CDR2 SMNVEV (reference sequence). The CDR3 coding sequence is TGTGCCAGCAGTTTACTGGATGGGCTTACGAACACTGAAGCTTTCTTT. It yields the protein CASSLLDGLTNTEAFF.

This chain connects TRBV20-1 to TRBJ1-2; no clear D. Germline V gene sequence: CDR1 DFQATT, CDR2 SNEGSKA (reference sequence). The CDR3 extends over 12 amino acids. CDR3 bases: TGCGCCAGGAGAGGAGTTAACTATGGCTACACCTTC. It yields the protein CARRGVNYGYTF.

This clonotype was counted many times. For the CDR3, the DNA is TGTGCCAGCAGCCACGGTGTGAAGACCGGGGAGCTGTTTTTT. Residues: CASSHGVKTGELFF. The V and J genes are TRBV3-1 and TRBJ2-2; D uncertain. Germline V gene lookup returns CDR1 LGHDT and CDR2 YNNKEL (reference sequence). V was clipped by 3 bases and J by 5 bases, with 10 bases between them. This CDR3 comprises 14 residues. Using reference TRBV3-1 and TRBJ2-2 for the parts outside the CDR3, the full variable domain is DTAVSQTPKYLVTQMGNDKSIKCEQNLGHDTMYWYKQDSKKFLKIMFSYNNKELIINETVPNRFSPKSPDKAHLNLHINSLELGDSAVYFCASSHGVKTGELFFGEGSRLTVL.

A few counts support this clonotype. In nucleotides, the CDR3 is TGTGCCAGTAGCATAAGGCAGAGGGAGACCCAGTACTTC. Its protein is CASSIRQRETQYF. V is TRBV19 and J is TRBJ2-5; no firm D call. This CDR3 spans 13 amino acids. Trimming removed 6 bases at V and 5 bases at J, with 13 bases between. CDR1 and CDR2 from the germline V gene are LNHDA and SQIVND (reference sequence).

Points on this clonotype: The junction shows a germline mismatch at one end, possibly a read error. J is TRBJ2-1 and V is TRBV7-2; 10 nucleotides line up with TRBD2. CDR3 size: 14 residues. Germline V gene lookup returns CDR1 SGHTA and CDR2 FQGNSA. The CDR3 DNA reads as TGTGCCAGCAGCTTAGCCCCCCTAGCGGGAGAGGGGGTCTTC. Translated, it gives CASSLAPLAGEGVF.

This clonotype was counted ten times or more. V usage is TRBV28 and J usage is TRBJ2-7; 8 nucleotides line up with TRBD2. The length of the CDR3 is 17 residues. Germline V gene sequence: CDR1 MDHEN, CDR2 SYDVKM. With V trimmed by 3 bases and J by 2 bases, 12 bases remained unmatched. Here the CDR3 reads CASSFPLSGTSAYEQYF. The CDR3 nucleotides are TGTGCCAGCAGTTTCCCATTATCCGGGACTAGTGCCTACGAGCAGTACTTC. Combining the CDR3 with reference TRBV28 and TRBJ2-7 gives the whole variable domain DVKVTQSSRYLVKRTGEKVFLECVQDMDHENMFWYRQDPGLGLRLIYFSYDVKMKEKGDIPEGYSVSREKKERFSLILESASTNQTSMYLCASSFPLSGTSAYEQYFGPGTRLTVT.

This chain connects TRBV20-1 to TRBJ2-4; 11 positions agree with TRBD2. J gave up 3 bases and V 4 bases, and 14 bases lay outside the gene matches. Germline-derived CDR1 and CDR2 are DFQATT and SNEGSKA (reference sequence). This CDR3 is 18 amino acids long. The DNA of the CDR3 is TGCAGTGCTACAGTACTGGGACTAGCGGTCGGGGACAAAAACATTCAGTACTTC. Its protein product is CSATVLGLAVGDKNIQYF.

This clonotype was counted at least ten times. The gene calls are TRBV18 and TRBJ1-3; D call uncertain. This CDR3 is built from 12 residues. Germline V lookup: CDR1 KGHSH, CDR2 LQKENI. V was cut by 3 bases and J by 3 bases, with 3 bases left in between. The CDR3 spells CASSPGGNTIYF. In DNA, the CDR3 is TGTGCCAGCTCACCGGGTGGAAACACCATATATTTT. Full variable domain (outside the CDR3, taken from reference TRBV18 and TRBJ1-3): NAGVMQNPRHLVRRRGQEARLRCSPMKGHSHVYWYRQLPEEGLKFMVYLQKENIIDESGMPKERFSAEFPKEGPSILRIQQVVRGDSAAYFCASSPGGNTIYFGEGSWLTVV.

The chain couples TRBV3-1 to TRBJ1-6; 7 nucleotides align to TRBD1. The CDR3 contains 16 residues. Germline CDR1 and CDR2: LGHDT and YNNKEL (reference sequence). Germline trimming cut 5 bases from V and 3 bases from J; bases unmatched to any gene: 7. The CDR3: CASSARTGHYNSPLHF. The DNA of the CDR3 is TGTGCCAGCAGCGCCCGGACAGGACACTATAATTCACCCCTCCACTTT.

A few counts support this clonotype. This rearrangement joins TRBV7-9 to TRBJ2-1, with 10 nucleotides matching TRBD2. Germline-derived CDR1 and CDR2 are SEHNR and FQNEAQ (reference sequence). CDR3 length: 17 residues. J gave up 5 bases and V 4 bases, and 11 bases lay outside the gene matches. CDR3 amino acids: CASSWRAGGPPDNEQFF. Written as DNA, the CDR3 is TGTGCCAGCAGCTGGCGAGCGGGAGGGCCCCCAGACAATGAGCAGTTCTTC. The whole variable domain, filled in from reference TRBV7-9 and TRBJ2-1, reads DTGVSQNPRHKITKRGQNVTFRCDPISEHNRLYWYRQTLGQGPEFLTYFQNEAQLEKSRLLSDRFSAERPKGSFSTLEIQRTEQGDSAMYLCASSWRAGGPPDNEQFFGPGTRLTVL.

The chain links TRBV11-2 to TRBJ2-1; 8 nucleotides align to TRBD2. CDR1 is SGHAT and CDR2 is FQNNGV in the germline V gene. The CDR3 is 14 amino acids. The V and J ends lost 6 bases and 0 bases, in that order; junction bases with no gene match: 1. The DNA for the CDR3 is TGTGCCAGCAGGGGACTAGGCTCCTACAATGAGCAGTTCTTC. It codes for CASRGLGSYNEQFF.

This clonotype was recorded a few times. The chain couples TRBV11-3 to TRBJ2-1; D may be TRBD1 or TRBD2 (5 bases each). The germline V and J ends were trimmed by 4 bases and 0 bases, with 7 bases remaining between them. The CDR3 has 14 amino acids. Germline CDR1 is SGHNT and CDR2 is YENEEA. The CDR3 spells CASSSGSSYNEQFF. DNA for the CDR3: TGTGCCAGCAGCTCAGGGAGCTCCTACAATGAGCAGTTCTTC.

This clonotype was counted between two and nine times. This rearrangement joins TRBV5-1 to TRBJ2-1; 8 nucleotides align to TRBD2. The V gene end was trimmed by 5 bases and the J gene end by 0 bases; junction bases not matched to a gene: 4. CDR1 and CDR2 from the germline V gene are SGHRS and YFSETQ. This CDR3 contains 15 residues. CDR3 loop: CASSPAGGSYNEQFF. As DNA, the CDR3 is TGCGCCAGCAGTCCTGCGGGGGGCTCCTACAATGAGCAGTTCTTC. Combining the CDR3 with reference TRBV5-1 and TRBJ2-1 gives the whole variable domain KAGVTQTPRYLIKTRGQQVTLSCSPISGHRSVSWYQQTPGQGLQFLFEYFSETQRNKGNFPGRFSGRQFSNSRSEMNVSTLELGDSALYLCASSPAGGSYNEQFFGPGTRLTVL.

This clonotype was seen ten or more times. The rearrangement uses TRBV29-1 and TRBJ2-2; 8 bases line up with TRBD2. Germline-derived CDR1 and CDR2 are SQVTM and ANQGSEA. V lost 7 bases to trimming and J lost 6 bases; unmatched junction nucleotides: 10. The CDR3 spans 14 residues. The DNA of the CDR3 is TGCAGCGCCAACCGCCGAGCGGGAGCCGGGGAGCTGTTTTTT. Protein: CSANRRAGAGELFF.